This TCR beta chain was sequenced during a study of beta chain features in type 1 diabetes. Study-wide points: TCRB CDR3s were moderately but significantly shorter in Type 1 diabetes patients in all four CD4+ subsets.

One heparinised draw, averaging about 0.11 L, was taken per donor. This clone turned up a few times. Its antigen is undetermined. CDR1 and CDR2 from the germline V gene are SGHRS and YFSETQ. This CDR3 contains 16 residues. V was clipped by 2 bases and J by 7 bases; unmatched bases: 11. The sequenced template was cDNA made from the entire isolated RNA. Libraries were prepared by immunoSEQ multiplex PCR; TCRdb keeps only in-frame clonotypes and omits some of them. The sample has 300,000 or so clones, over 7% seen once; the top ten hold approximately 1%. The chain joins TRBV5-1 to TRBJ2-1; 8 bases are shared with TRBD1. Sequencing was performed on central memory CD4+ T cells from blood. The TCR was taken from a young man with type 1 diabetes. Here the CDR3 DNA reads TGCGCCAGCAGCTTCGATCCCGGGACAGGCACTAATGAGCAGTTCTTC. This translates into CASSFDPGTGTNEQFF.